Shown below are 13 T cell receptor beta chains from a single sample sequenced in a study of somatic mutations in cytotoxic T cells in rheumatoid arthritis. Method: immunoSEQ multiplex PCR; TCRdb's copy keeps in-frame clones and lacks some. This table has about 7,000 clones, 60% appearing once. Sequenced sample: CD8+ T cells sorted from blood. The receptor source for this set is a woman between 40 and 55 years old in good health.

The genes are TRBV11-2 and TRBJ2-3; D may be TRBD2 (6 bases). The germline CDR1 and CDR2 sequences are SGHAT and FQNNGV. Trimming took 1 base from V and 4 from J, leaving 9 bases between them. CDR3 length: 14 amino acids. In DNA form, the CDR3 reads TGTGCCAGCAGCTTAGGGAGGGCGGCAGATACGCAGTATTTT. It encodes CASSLGRAADTQYF.

The rearrangement links TRBV7-6 to TRBJ2-2, with D perhaps TRBD2 (5 bases). The germline V gene has CDR1 SGHVS and CDR2 FNYEAQ. V was trimmed by 1 base and J by 2 bases, leaving 5 bases between them. This CDR3 is 14 amino acids long. The CDR3: CASSLGTNTGELFF. CDR3 coding DNA: TGTGCCAGCAGCTTAGGGACTAACACCGGGGAGCTGTTTTTT.

J is TRBJ2-1 and V is TRBV2; D is unclear. V dropped 11 bases and J dropped 8 bases, with 19 bases sitting between them. Germline lookup yields CDR1 SNHLY and CDR2 FYNNEI. CDR3 length equals 13 residues. Here the CDR3 reads CAAQEGLGDEQFF. The CDR3 nucleotides read TGTGCCGCCCAGGAAGGCTTAGGCGATGAGCAGTTCTTC. The full variable domain, completed using reference TRBV2 and TRBJ2-1, is EPEVTQTPSHQVTQMGQEVILRCVPISNHLYFYWYRQILGQKVEFLVSFYNNEISEKSEIFDDQFSVERPDGSNFTLKIRSTKLEDSAMYFCAAQEGLGDEQFFGPGTRLTVL.

The chain couples TRBV5-4 to TRBJ1-1, with unresolved D. Germline V lookup: CDR1 SGHNT, CDR2 YYREEE (reference sequence). The CDR3 is 11 amino acids. Between the trimmed V and J ends, which lost 4 bases and 1 base, there was a span of 2 bases. The CDR3: CASSQNTEAFF. The CDR3 coding sequence is TGTGCCAGCAGCCAGAACACTGAAGCTTTCTTT.

The chain is built from TRBV7-9 and TRBJ2-5; D tentatively reads TRBD1 or TRBD2 (5 bases each). Germline loops: CDR1 SEHNR, CDR2 FQNEAQ (reference sequence). Trimming took off 4 bases at V and 3 bases at J, with 18 bases between the two ends. This CDR3 has 16 residues. The CDR3, as DNA: TGTGCCAGCAGCTCACTAGACCCCGGGACGAAAGAGACCCAGTACTTC. Translated: CASSSLDPGTKETQYF. Filled out from reference TRBV7-9 and TRBJ2-5, the complete variable domain reads DTGVSQNPRHKITKRGQNVTFRCDPISEHNRLYWYRQTLGQGPEFLTYFQNEAQLEKSRLLSDRFSAERPKGSFSTLEIQRTEQGDSAMYLCASSSLDPGTKETQYFGPGTRLLVL.

The chain links TRBV28 to TRBJ2-1, with D unresolved. The CDR3 runs to 16 residues. Germline V lookup: CDR1 MDHEN, CDR2 SYDVKM. V gave up 5 bases and J gave up 3 bases, with 17 bases separating them. CDR3 in amino acids: CASSLPRTTSYNEQFF. CDR3 DNA: TGTGCCAGCAGTCTACCGAGGACGACCAGCTACAATGAGCAGTTCTTC.

This chain connects TRBV29-1 to TRBJ2-1; TRBD2 aligns across 7 bases. The CDR3 consists of 14 residues. Looked up from germline, CDR1 is SQVTM and CDR2 is ANQGSEA. V trimming: 1 base; J trimming: 4 bases; junction bases outside the gene matches: 4. The CDR3 loop is CSVEGQGGYNEQFF. The CDR3 nucleotides read TGCAGCGTTGAAGGGCAGGGAGGGTACAATGAGCAGTTCTTC.

This sequence joins TRBV13 and TRBJ2-5; 10 positions match TRBD2. From germline, CDR1 is PRHDT and CDR2 FYEKMQ (reference sequence). The CDR3 totals 16 residues. V lost 5 bases, J lost 0 bases, and 6 bases stayed unmatched. The CDR3 loop reads CASSPGLAAYQETQYF. DNA of the CDR3: TGTGCCAGCAGCCCAGGACTAGCGGCCTACCAAGAGACCCAGTACTTC.

The table lists this clone with a few counts. This rearrangement joins TRBV25-1 to TRBJ2-7; 9 bases agree with TRBD1. Per the germline V gene, CDR1 is MGHDK and CDR2 is SYGVNS. V trimming: 2 bases; J trimming: 4 bases; junction bases outside the gene matches: 9. The CDR3 runs 16 residues. The CDR3 coding sequence is TGTGCCAGCAGTGAACTCAGCTCGGACAGGGGATACGAGCAGTACTTC. The encoded protein is CASSELSSDRGYEQYF.

Written as DNA, the CDR3 is TGTGCCAGCAGTTCCGCGGGAACCCAGGAGACCCAGTACTTC. Its protein product is CASSSAGTQETQYF. The V call is TRBV7-9, the J call TRBJ2-5, with a possible D match to TRBD2 (6 bases). The CDR3 has 14 amino acids. Germline loops: CDR1 SEHNR, CDR2 FQNEAQ (reference sequence). With 6 bases removed from V and 5 bases from J, the gap between germline ends came to 16 bases.

The V call is TRBV6-5, the J call TRBJ2-3; TRBD1 might be the D (6 bases). Germline CDR1 is MNHEY and CDR2 is SVGAGI. The CDR3 has 13 residues. The V and J ends lost 11 bases and 6 bases respectively, with 18 bases between them. CDR3 sequence (DNA): TGTGCCGCAGGGGACACTCTAGTGGATACGCAGTATTTT. It specifies CAAGDTLVDTQYF.

This clone was found once. The chain is built from TRBV11-2 and TRBJ2-7, with D possibly TRBD2 on 6 matching bases. CDR1 and CDR2 (germline): SGHAT, FQNNGV. CDR3 size: 15 residues. Trimming stripped 3 bases from V and 0 bases from J, with 12 bases between. DNA for the CDR3: TGTGCCAGCAGCTTGGAGGAGGGGAGCTCCTACGAGCAGTACTTC. This codes for CASSLEEGSSYEQYF. The variable domain in full, completed from reference TRBV11-2 and TRBJ2-7, reads EAGVAQSPRYKIIEKRQSVAFWCNPISGHATLYWYQQILGQGPKLLIQFQNNGVVDDSQLPKDRFSAERLKGVDSTLKIQPAKLEDSAVYLCASSLEEGSSYEQYFGPGTRLTVT.

The CDR3 DNA reads as TGTGCCAGCAGCTTAGCGGTGACAGGGGGCGGCTCCTACGAGCAGTACTTC. Its translation is CASSLAVTGGGSYEQYF. V is TRBV11-2 and J is TRBJ2-7; 10 nucleotides line up with TRBD1. In germline, CDR1 is SGHAT, CDR2 FQNNGV. With 1 base clipped from V and 0 bases from J, the junction kept 6 bases outside the gene matches. There are 17 residues in the CDR3.